These 17 T cell receptor beta chains share one sample of origin, sequenced in a study of multiple sclerosis patients with progressive multifocal leukoencephalopathy. Indicated time point: before natalizumab initiation. Clones were sequenced by immunoSEQ multiplex PCR, and TCRdb holds only the in-frame ones, with some missing. The data contain under 40,000 clones, 90% to 95% of them singletons. Sequencing was carried out using PBMCs. The receptors shown here come from a man between 25 and 39 years old with multiple sclerosis.

The rearrangement joins TRBV4-3 to TRBJ2-1; D is possibly TRBD2 (5 bases). CDR1 is LGHNA, CDR2 YSLEER, per germline. This CDR3 has 17 amino acids. V shed 0 bases and J shed 4 bases, with 16 bases lying between them. The CDR3 sequence: CASSQDYSLARYNEQFF. CDR3 in DNA: TGCGCCAGCAGCCAAGATTATAGCCTAGCAAGGTACAATGAGCAGTTCTTC.

V is TRBV2 and J is TRBJ2-7, with TRBD1 as a possible D gene (5 bases). CDR3 length equals 15 residues. Germline loops: CDR1 SNHLY, CDR2 FYNNEI. Trimming removed 8 bases from V and 0 bases from J, with 17 bases in between. CDR3 nucleotide sequence: TGTGCCAGCGATTCCCCGAGTGGGGCCTCCTACGAGCAGTACTTC. Translated: CASDSPSGASYEQYF.

CDR3 in DNA: TGTGCCAGCAGTCCCAGGGTGAGGAGCACTGAAGCTTTCTTT. This sequence encodes CASSPRVRSTEAFF. This rearrangement joins TRBV6-6 to TRBJ1-1; D perhaps matches TRBD1 (5 bases). CDR1 is MNHNY and CDR2 is SVGAGI in the germline V gene (reference sequence). The CDR3 length is 14 residues. Trimming left V 5 bases short and J 4 bases short, with 14 bases between.

In this sample, this clone turned up once. The chain recombines TRBV6-6 with TRBJ2-7; tentatively, D is TRBD1 (5 bases). Germline V gene data show CDR1 as MNHNY and CDR2 as SVGAGI (reference sequence). The CDR3 covers 14 residues. V gave up 2 bases and J gave up 6 bases, with 14 bases separating them. CDR3 DNA: TGTGCCAGCAGTTACGCTGGGGCCCCCCTCGAGCAGTACGTC. Translating gives CASSYAGAPLEQYV.

The chain combines TRBV19 with TRBJ2-1; 9 bases line up with TRBD2. CDR1 is LNHDA and CDR2 is SQIVND in the germline V gene (reference sequence). V lost 6 bases to trimming and J lost 5 bases; unmatched junction nucleotides: 8. The CDR3 loop spans 15 amino acids. The CDR3 nucleotides read TGTGCCAGTAGCCTCGAGCCTAGCGGGAACAATGAGCAGTTCTTC. Protein: CASSLEPSGNNEQFF.

The rearrangement joins TRBV7-9 to TRBJ2-2, with D possibly being TRBD1 (5 bases). V lost 2 bases to trimming and J lost 5 bases, with 12 bases between them. This CDR3 spans 15 amino acids. Germline V gene sequence: CDR1 SEHNR, CDR2 FQNEAQ (reference sequence). CDR3 nucleotide sequence: TGTGCCAGCAGCTTACCTCAGGGTGGGACCGGGGAGCTGTTTTTT. Translation: CASSLPQGGTGELFF.

The chain is built from TRBV10-3 and TRBJ1-1, with 7 bases aligning to TRBD1. The J segment lost 2 bases and the V segment lost 6 bases, leaving 3 bases of the junction unmatched. The length of the CDR3 is 13 residues. CDR1 and CDR2 (germline): ENHRY, SYGVKD. CDR3 nucleotide sequence: TGTGCCATCAGGACAGGGCTTAACACTGAAGCTTTCTTT. It codes for CAIRTGLNTEAFF.

The chain couples TRBV7-2 to TRBJ2-3, with TRBD2 as a possible D gene (6 bases). The germline V and J ends were trimmed by 3 bases and 13 bases, with 11 bases remaining between them. Per germline, CDR1 SGHTA and CDR2 FQGNSA. CDR3 length: 11 amino acids. CDR3 bases: TGTGCCAGCAGCTTGACTAGGATGAAGTATTTT. Translated, it gives CASSLTRMKYF.

This clone came up once. V and J are TRBV7-9 and TRBJ1-2, with a weak D call TRBD1 (5 bases). With 2 bases removed from V and 3 bases from J, the gap between germline ends came to 13 bases. This CDR3 has 15 residues. Per the germline V gene, CDR1 is SEHNR and CDR2 is FQNEAQ (reference sequence). CDR3 nucleotide sequence: TGTGCCAGCAGCTTATCCGCCACAGGAGACTATGGCTACACCTTC. This codes for CASSLSATGDYGYTF.

This sequence joins TRBV29-1 and TRBJ2-1; tentative D call: TRBD1 (7 bases). Germline assignment: CDR1 SQVTM and CDR2 ANQGSEA. Trimming pared 7 bases from V and 7 bases from J, leaving 23 bases between. CDR3 length: 15 amino acids. The CDR3 nucleotides are TGCAGCGGAAACCCCGCGGGGACAGCCCCTAATGAGCAGTTCTTC. Its translation is CSGNPAGTAPNEQFF.

The chain links TRBV18 to TRBJ1-1; D is possibly TRBD1 (6 bases). This CDR3 has 14 amino acids. In germline, CDR1 is KGHSH, CDR2 LQKENI. V was clipped by 7 bases and J by 1 base, with 13 bases between them. In DNA form, the CDR3 reads TGTGCCAGCTTCGTACTACAGGGGAACACTGAAGCTTTCTTT. It is translated as CASFVLQGNTEAFF.

The CDR3 sequence is CASTLAGQGNNEQFF. Here the CDR3 DNA reads TGTGCCAGTACCCTGGCGGGACAGGGGAACAATGAGCAGTTCTTC. The gene calls are TRBV19 and TRBJ2-1, with 10 bases matching TRBD1. The CDR3 extends over 15 amino acids. Germline trimming cut 7 bases from V and 5 bases from J; bases unmatched to any gene: 8. Germline assignment: CDR1 LNHDA and CDR2 SQIVND (reference sequence).

The chain couples TRBV4-1 to TRBJ2-3; D call uncertain. The CDR3 is 17 residues long. V gave up 0 bases and J gave up 2 bases, with 15 bases separating them. The germline V gene encodes CDR1 MGHRA and CDR2 YSYEKL. For the CDR3, the DNA is TGCGCCAGCAGCCAAGACGCAGAGTCGTGGATCACAGATACGCAGTATTTT. It encodes CASSQDAESWITDTQYF.

CDR3 DNA sequence: TGTGCCAGCAGCTCGGACCTCCAAGGCGATGAGCAGTTCTTC. Protein: CASSSDLQGDEQFF. The rearrangement links TRBV5-4 to TRBJ2-1; the D is unclear. Trimming left V 3 bases short and J 8 bases short, with 15 bases between. There are 14 residues in the CDR3. Germline V gene data show CDR1 as SGHNT and CDR2 as YYREEE (reference sequence).

CDR3 in amino acids: CASSSPGQNTGELFF. CDR3 coding DNA: TGTGCCAGCAGTTCCCCGGGACAAAACACCGGGGAGCTGTTTTTT. V gene TRBV27 combines with J gene TRBJ2-2, with a weak D call TRBD1 (6 bases). This CDR3 has 15 amino acids. Germline-derived CDR1 and CDR2 are MNHEY and SMNVEV (reference sequence). The germline V and J ends were trimmed by 4 bases and 2 bases, with 11 bases remaining between them.

The chain is built from TRBV9 and TRBJ1-1; TRBD1 might be the D (6 bases). CDR3 length: 13 amino acids. Trimming left V 4 bases short and J 3 bases short, with 10 bases between. From germline, CDR1 is SGDLS and CDR2 YYNGEE. CDR3 protein: CASSSRGYTEAFF. In DNA form, the CDR3 reads TGTGCCAGCAGCTCCAGGGGTTACACTGAAGCTTTCTTT.

The chain uses TRBV11-2 and TRBJ2-7; the D gene could be TRBD1 or TRBD2 (6 bases each). The CDR3 runs 14 residues. Deletions cut 4 bases from V and 6 bases from J, with 16 bases between. The germline CDR1 and CDR2 sequences are SGHAT and FQNNGV. The CDR3 DNA is TGTGCCAGCAGCTCCCCCAAGGGGGGTGTCGAGCAGTACGTC. Residues: CASSSPKGGVEQYV.